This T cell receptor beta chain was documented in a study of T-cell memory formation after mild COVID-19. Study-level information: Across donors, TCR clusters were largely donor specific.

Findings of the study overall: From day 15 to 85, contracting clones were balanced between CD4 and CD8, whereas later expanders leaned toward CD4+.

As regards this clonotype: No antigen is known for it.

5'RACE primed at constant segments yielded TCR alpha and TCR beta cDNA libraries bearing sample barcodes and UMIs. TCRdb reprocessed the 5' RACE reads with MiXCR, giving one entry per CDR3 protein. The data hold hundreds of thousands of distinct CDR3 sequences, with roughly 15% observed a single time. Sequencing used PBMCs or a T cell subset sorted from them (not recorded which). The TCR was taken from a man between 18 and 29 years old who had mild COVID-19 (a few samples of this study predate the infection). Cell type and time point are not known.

This chain's CDR3 is CASNNRGLRTEAFF. The CDR3 DNA reads TGTGCCAGCAACAACAGGGGGCTCAGGACTGAAGCTTTCTTT. The chain combines TRBV6-2 or TRBV6-3 with TRBJ1-1; 9 bases fit TRBD1. The length of the CDR3 is 14 residues. Germline V gene data show CDR1 as MNHEY and CDR2 as SVGEGT. The J segment lost 5 bases and the V segment lost 7 bases, leaving 8 bases of the junction unmatched.